The 18 T cell receptor beta chains presented below share a single source sample, sequenced in a study of T cell responses to AZD1222 COVID-19 vaccine. This table comes from immunoSEQ multiplex PCR, and its TCRdb copy is limited to in-frame clones, with some not included. The sample consists of roughly 65,000 clones, approximately 80% of them appearing once. This sample comprised peripheral blood, obtained on day 0 of AZD1222 vaccination. The receptors stem from an adult in good health.

The chain carries TRBV19 and TRBJ2-7; D is possibly TRBD1 or TRBD2 (5 bases each). Germline-derived CDR1 and CDR2 are LNHDA and SQIVND (reference sequence). V lost 3 bases to trimming and J lost 6 bases, with 9 bases between them. The CDR3 sequence is 12 residues long. CDR3 coding DNA: TGTGCCAGTAGTATTGAAGGGACCGAGCAGTACTTC. Its protein product is CASSIEGTEQYF.

J is TRBJ2-1 and V is TRBV2; TRBD2 might be the D (7 bases). This CDR3 is built from 18 residues. The ends were cut back, 4 bases at V and 0 bases at J, with 19 bases in the middle. CDR1 and CDR2 from the germline V gene are SNHLY and FYNNEI. The CDR3 region has the DNA TGTGCCAGCAGTGTCCCGTTTCCGGGGGGCGACTCCTACAATGAGCAGTTCTTC. Encoded protein: CASSVPFPGGDSYNEQFF. Full variable domain (rest looked up from reference TRBV2 and TRBJ2-1): EPEVTQTPSHQVTQMGQEVILRCVPISNHLYFYWYRQILGQKVEFLVSFYNNEISEKSEIFDDQFSVERPDGSNFTLKIRSTKLEDSAMYFCASSVPFPGGDSYNEQFFGPGTRLTVL.

This clone showed up just a few times. The genes are TRBV11-2 and TRBJ1-3; D perhaps matches TRBD1 (5 bases). The CDR3 covers 13 residues. Germline CDR1 is SGHAT and CDR2 is FQNNGV. Trimming left V 4 bases short and J 6 bases short, with 10 bases between. CDR3 DNA sequence: TGTGCCAGCAGCTCGCGACAGTCAAACACCATATATTTT. This sequence encodes CASSSRQSNTIYF.

In this sample, this clone turned up a few times. The V and J genes are TRBV20-1 and TRBJ2-5; unclear D gene. The CDR3 loop spans 12 amino acids. Germline assignment: CDR1 DFQATT and CDR2 SNEGSKA (reference sequence). V lost 3 bases to trimming and J lost 3 bases, with 8 bases between them. The CDR3 region is CSASFPKETQYF. The CDR3 nucleotides read TGCAGTGCTAGTTTTCCAAAAGAGACCCAGTACTTC.

The chain combines TRBV7-9 with TRBJ1-3; maybe TRBD1 (6 bases). Germline loops: CDR1 SEHNR, CDR2 FQNEAQ (reference sequence). This CDR3 has 16 amino acids. V dropped 6 bases and J dropped 4 bases, with 19 bases sitting between them. DNA of the CDR3: TGTGCCAGCAGTTCCCTTACAGGGCCGCGGGGAAACACCATATATTTT. It is translated as CASSSLTGPRGNTIYF.

The gene calls are TRBV9 and TRBJ2-5, with D possibly TRBD2 on 7 matching bases. The CDR3 has 15 amino acids. V lost 3 bases, J lost 5 bases, and 17 bases lay in between. CDR1 SGDLS and CDR2 YYNGEE come from the germline V gene. CDR3 in amino acids: CASSARTGGGETQYF. CDR3 bases: TGTGCCAGCAGCGCCCGGACGGGGGGCGGGGAGACCCAGTACTTC.

The rearrangement links TRBV6-5 to TRBJ1-3; no clear D gene. Trimming cost V 6 bases and J 5 bases, with 11 bases left between them. Germline CDR1 reads MNHEY; CDR2 reads SVGAGI. This CDR3 has 13 residues. The CDR3 DNA reads as TGTGCCAGCAGAACGGGTCCTCGAAACACCATATATTTT. Its translation: CASRTGPRNTIYF.

V gene TRBV29-1 combines with J gene TRBJ1-2, with TRBD1 matching 7 bases. This CDR3 region has 11 residues. CDR1 and CDR2 (germline): SQVTM, ANQGSEA. V trimming: 6 bases; J trimming: 9 bases; junction bases outside the gene matches: 7. CDR3 residues: CSVDQGGSYTF. CDR3 nucleotide sequence: TGCAGCGTAGACCAGGGGGGGAGCTACACCTTC.

This sequence joins TRBV27 and TRBJ1-5; D uncertain. The CDR3 sequence is 15 residues long. Per germline, CDR1 MNHEY and CDR2 SMNVEV (reference sequence). V was shortened by 1 base and J by 4 bases, with 11 bases between the two germline ends. The CDR3 region is CASSLWSGLNQPQHF. The CDR3 DNA reads as TGTGCCAGCAGTTTATGGTCCGGGCTAAATCAGCCCCAGCATTTT.

In DNA, the CDR3 is TGTGCCAGCAGCCAAGAGACGGGGGCTGGCTACACCTTC. Protein product: CASSQETGAGYTF. The rearrangement uses TRBV14 and TRBJ1-2, with D possibly TRBD1 on 6 matching bases. The V and J ends lost 0 bases and 7 bases respectively, with 9 bases between them. Germline CDR1 is SGHDN and CDR2 is FVKESK. The CDR3 is made up of 13 amino acids. The full variable domain, its missing parts supplied by reference TRBV14 and TRBJ1-2, is EAGVTQFPSHSVIEKGQTVTLRCDPISGHDNLYWYRRVMGKEIKFLLHFVKESKQDESGMPNNRFLAERTGGTYSTLKVQPAELEDSGVYFCASSQETGAGYTFGSGTRLTVV.

The chain joins TRBV29-1 to TRBJ1-1, with a possible D match to TRBD1 (6 bases). Per germline, CDR1 SQVTM and CDR2 ANQGSEA. The V gene lost 7 bases and the J gene lost 6 bases, with 21 bases spanning the gap. The CDR3 has 14 residues. The CDR3 region has the DNA TGCAGCGCTTTTGGGGGGGCGCCCACCTCTGAAGCTTTCTTT. Amino acid sequence: CSAFGGAPTSEAFF.

This clone was observed once. The chain couples TRBV5-1 to TRBJ2-7; tentatively, D is TRBD1 or TRBD2 (6 bases each). Germline V gene data show CDR1 as SGHRS and CDR2 as YFSETQ. The CDR3 extends over 13 amino acids. Trimming removed 4 bases at V and 4 bases at J, with 12 bases between. The CDR3 sequence: CASSGLQGYEQYF. In DNA form, the CDR3 reads TGCGCCAGCAGCGGACTACAGGGATACGAGCAGTACTTC. Together with reference TRBV5-1 and TRBJ2-7, the CDR3 gives the full variable domain: KAGVTQTPRYLIKTRGQQVTLSCSPISGHRSVSWYQQTPGQGLQFLFEYFSETQRNKGNFPGRFSGRQFSNSRSEMNVSTLELGDSALYLCASSGLQGYEQYFGPGTRLTVT.

The genes are TRBV15 and TRBJ1-5; TRBD1 agrees at 7 bases. The CDR3 is 16 residues long. J gave up 8 bases and V 3 bases, and 13 bases lay outside the gene matches. Germline V gene lookup returns CDR1 LNHNV and CDR2 YYDKDF (reference sequence). The DNA of the CDR3 is TGTGCCACCAGCAGGCCTAGACAGGGACTCGGGGAGCCCCAGCATTTT. It is translated as CATSRPRQGLGEPQHF. Filled out from reference TRBV15 and TRBJ1-5, the complete variable domain reads DAMVIQNPRYQVTQFGKPVTLSCSQTLNHNVMYWYQQKSSQAPKLLFHYYDKDFNNEADTPDNFQSRRPNTSFCFLDIRSPGLGDTAMYLCATSRPRQGLGEPQHFGDGTRLSIL.

The CDR3 bases are TGTGCCAGCAGTTTAACTCCAGGGGTTGGCTACACCTTC. It specifies CASSLTPGVGYTF. The V gene is TRBV12-3 or TRBV12-4, the J gene TRBJ1-2; D may be TRBD1 (6 bases). Trimming pared 2 bases from V and 7 bases from J, leaving 11 bases between. The CDR3 spans 13 residues.

The rearrangement joins TRBV19 to TRBJ2-1; D might be TRBD1 (6 bases). The CDR3 has 13 residues. In germline, CDR1 is LNHDA, CDR2 SQIVND (reference sequence). Trimming removed 9 bases from V and 7 bases from J, with 16 bases in between. CDR3: CASARQAVNEQFF. For the CDR3, the DNA is TGTGCCAGCGCCAGACAGGCGGTAAATGAGCAGTTCTTC.

In its sample, this clone was seen once. The rearrangement links TRBV5-1 to TRBJ1-5, with 10 bases identical to TRBD1. CDR3 size: 15 residues. Germline V lookup: CDR1 SGHRS, CDR2 YFSETQ. V lost 3 bases, J lost 2 bases, and 2 bases stayed unmatched. This CDR3 reads CASSWGTGGNQPQHF. As DNA, the CDR3 is TGCGCCAGCAGCTGGGGGACAGGGGGCAATCAGCCCCAGCATTTT.

The chain couples TRBV5-7 to TRBJ1-6; D is uncertain. TRBV5-7 is labeled an ORF, and its function is uncertain. The CDR3 extends over 13 amino acids. V was pared by 0 bases and J by 15 bases, with 13 bases between. CDR3 bases: TGTGCCAGCAGCTTGGCCGGAGGTCGACTCCTCCACTTT. This translates into CASSLAGGRLLHF.

The chain uses TRBV6-1 and TRBJ2-1, with D perhaps matching TRBD2 (7 bases). The CDR3 consists of 20 residues. From germline, CDR1 is MNHNS and CDR2 SASEGT. The ends were cut back, 1 base at V and 6 bases at J, with 28 bases in the middle. CDR3 protein: CASSEDPSGAGERLFNEQFF. The CDR3 DNA reads TGTGCCAGCAGTGAAGATCCCTCGGGGGCGGGGGAGAGGTTGTTCAATGAGCAGTTCTTC.